This T cell receptor beta chain came from a study of identical twins. Template switching created a universal primer site, and the cDNA included unique molecular identifiers. TCRdb re-derived calls from the 5' RACE reads in MiXCR, one entry per CDR3 protein. Of under 450,000 distinct CDR3 sequences listed, approximately 17% were seen once; the top ten hold 9.5% to 15%. This clonotype was counted between two and nine times. Its antigen is not identified. CDR1 is SGHKS and CDR2 is YYEKEE in the germline V gene (reference sequence). The CDR3 spans 14 residues. V shed 4 bases and J 7 bases; nucleotides not matched to a gene: 10. Regarding the study as a whole: The authors noted that invariant MAIT and iNKT cells could partly confound zero-insertion analyses. Donors were not followed over many years; analysis was cross-sectional.

This clonotype was sampled from a man between 50 and 59 years old in good health. The sequencing sample was made of naive T cells sorted from blood. The genes are TRBV5-5 and TRBJ1-1, with 7 bases lining up with TRBD1. CDR3 nucleotides: TGTGCCAGCAGCCCATACCTGACAGGGATTGAAGCTTTCTTT. It translates to CASSPYLTGIEAFF.